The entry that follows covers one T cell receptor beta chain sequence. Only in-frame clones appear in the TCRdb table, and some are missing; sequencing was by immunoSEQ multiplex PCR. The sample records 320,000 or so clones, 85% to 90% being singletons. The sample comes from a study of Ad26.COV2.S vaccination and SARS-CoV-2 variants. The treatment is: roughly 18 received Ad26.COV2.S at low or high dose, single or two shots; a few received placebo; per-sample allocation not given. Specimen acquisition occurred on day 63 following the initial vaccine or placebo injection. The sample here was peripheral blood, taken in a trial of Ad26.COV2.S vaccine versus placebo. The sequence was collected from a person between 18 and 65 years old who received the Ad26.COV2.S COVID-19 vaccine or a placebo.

The CDR3 spells CASSENGGGYTF. DNA for the CDR3: TGCGCCAGCAGTGAGAATGGGGGTGGCTACACCTTC. J is TRBJ1-2 and V is TRBV10-1; D possibly corresponds to TRBD1 (5 bases). This CDR3 has 12 residues. Germline V lookup: CDR1 WNHNN, CDR2 SYGVQD (reference sequence). Trimming cost V 2 bases and J 7 bases, with 8 bases left between them.